This TCR beta chain was recorded in a study of lymphopenia after photon versus proton radiotherapy. Using immunoSEQ multiplex PCR, the repertoire was profiled, and TCRdb retains in-frame clones only, with some absent. Among about 50,000 clones, 65% to 85% were seen once, and the ten largest hold approximately 31%. CDR3 length: 15 amino acids. Looked up from germline, CDR1 is LNHNV and CDR2 is YYDKDF (reference sequence). V was pared by 0 bases and J by 3 bases, with 9 bases between. As regards this clone: Its antigen is not known.

Study-wide results and caveats: In patients who died, overall survival fell as post-nadir TCR diversity dropped more. Post-nadir diversity loss with photons came from oligoclonal expansion, particularly CD8+ Temra cells. Only patients who died were analyzed for survival; proton advantage is unproven.

Sequencing used peripheral blood, obtained from a patient treated with photon-based radiotherapy. V and J are TRBV15 and TRBJ1-5, with D unclear. The clonotype was recovered from a man aged 50 or older with gastric cancer. DNA for the CDR3: TGTGCCACCAGCAGAGATTGGCAGTTCAATCAGCCCCAGCATTTT. Translated, it gives CATSRDWQFNQPQHF.